This T cell receptor beta chain is drawn from a study of blood T cell repertoires in COVID-19. Study information: PBMCs, B-cell-depleted T cells, or T cells provided the cDNA or gDNA that made up the material.

Generated by immunoSEQ multiplex PCR, the TCRdb table keeps only in-frame clones and is missing some. The table shows roughly 200,000 clones, with more than 70% occurring only once. Seattle-derived patients entered the study during active infection and were followed longitudinally. Sample: peripheral blood. This TCR came from an older person with COVID-19, enrolled during active disease.

The CDR3 loop is CASSRTVTGELFF. The CDR3 bases are TGTGCCAGTAGTCGGACAGTAACCGGGGAGCTGTTTTTT. This chain uses TRBV19 with TRBJ2-2; tentatively, D is TRBD1 (6 bases). The CDR3 consists of 13 residues. V dropped 5 bases and J dropped 5 bases, with 9 bases sitting between them. Germline V CDR1 and CDR2: LNHDA, SQIVND (reference sequence).